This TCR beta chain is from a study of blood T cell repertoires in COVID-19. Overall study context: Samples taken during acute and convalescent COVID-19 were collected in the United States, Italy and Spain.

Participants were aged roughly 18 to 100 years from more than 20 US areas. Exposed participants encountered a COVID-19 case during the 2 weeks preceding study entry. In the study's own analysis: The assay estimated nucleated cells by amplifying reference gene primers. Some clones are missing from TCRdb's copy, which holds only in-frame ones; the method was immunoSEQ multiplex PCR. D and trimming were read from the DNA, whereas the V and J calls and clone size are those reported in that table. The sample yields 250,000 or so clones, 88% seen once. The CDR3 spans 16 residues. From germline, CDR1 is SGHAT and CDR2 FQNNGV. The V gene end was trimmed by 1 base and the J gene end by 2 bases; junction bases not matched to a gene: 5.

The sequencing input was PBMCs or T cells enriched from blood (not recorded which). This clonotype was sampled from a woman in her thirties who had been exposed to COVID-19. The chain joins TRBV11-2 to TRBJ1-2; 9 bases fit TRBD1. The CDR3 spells CASSLGGTGLNYGYTF. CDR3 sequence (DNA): TGTGCCAGCAGCTTAGGTGGGACAGGGCTGAACTATGGCTACACCTTC.